Listed here are 3 T cell receptor beta chains from one sample, sequenced in a study of Ad26.COV2.S vaccination and SARS-CoV-2 variants. Noted treatment: around 19 received Ad26.COV2.S at low or high dose, single or two shots; five or six received placebo; per-sample allocation not given. The study sampled participants on day 63 after the first vaccine or placebo injection. Produced via immunoSEQ multiplex PCR; TCRdb's table is partial and in-frame only. This table holds some 250,000 clones, roughly 90% found once. Sequencing was performed on peripheral blood, taken in a trial of Ad26.COV2.S vaccine versus placebo. The receptors were gathered from a person aged 18 to 65 who received the Ad26.COV2.S COVID-19 vaccine or a placebo.

DNA of the CDR3: TGTGCCAGCAGATCCACGACGTGGAGTAATGAAAAACTGTTTTTT. Its protein is CASRSTTWSNEKLFF. V is TRBV5-6 and J is TRBJ1-4; D is uncertain. The CDR3 sequence is 15 residues long. Per germline, CDR1 SGHDT and CDR2 YYEEEE. V was trimmed by 5 bases and J by 4 bases, leaving 15 bases between them.

The chain has TRBV28 and TRBJ2-7; weak D call: TRBD1 (5 bases). Trimming took off 10 bases at V and 2 bases at J, with 15 bases between the two ends. There are 13 residues in the CDR3. Germline V gene lookup returns CDR1 MDHEN and CDR2 SYDVKM. For the CDR3, the DNA is TGTGCCACTACGTGGGGCAGGACCTACGAGCAGTACTTC. This sequence encodes CATTWGRTYEQYF.

V usage is TRBV29-1 and J usage is TRBJ1-2, with D perhaps matching TRBD1 (5 bases). The CDR3 extends over 13 amino acids. Trimming left V 7 bases short and J 4 bases short, with 16 bases between. Germline lookup yields CDR1 SQVTM and CDR2 ANQGSEA. Here the CDR3 DNA reads TGCAGCGCAACATTAGGGGACCTCTATGGCTACACCTTC. Encoded protein: CSATLGDLYGYTF.